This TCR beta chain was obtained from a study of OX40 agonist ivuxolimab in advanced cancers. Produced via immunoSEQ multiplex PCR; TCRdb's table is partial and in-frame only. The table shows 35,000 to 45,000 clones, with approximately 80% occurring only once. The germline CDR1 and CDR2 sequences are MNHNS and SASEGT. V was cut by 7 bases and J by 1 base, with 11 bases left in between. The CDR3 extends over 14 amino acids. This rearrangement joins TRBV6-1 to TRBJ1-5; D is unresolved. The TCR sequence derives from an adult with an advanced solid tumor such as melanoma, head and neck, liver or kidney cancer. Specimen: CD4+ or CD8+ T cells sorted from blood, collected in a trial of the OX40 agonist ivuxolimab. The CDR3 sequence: CASMRVGSNQPQHF. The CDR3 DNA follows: TGTGCCAGCATGAGGGTTGGGAGCAATCAGCCCCAGCATTTT.